The rows below give T cell receptor beta chains drawn from one sample of a study of T cell changes during pregnancy in multiple sclerosis. Profiled with immunoSEQ multiplex PCR; TCRdb holds only in-frame clones, not every one. The table records approximately 80,000 clones, about 94% of them present only once. The sequenced sample was peripheral blood, obtained in the third trimester of pregnancy. All receptors come from a female donor with multiple sclerosis, enrolled in a pregnancy study. The CDR3 runs from the conserved cysteine through the conserved F or W. A D gene is named only where the DNA matches it firmly. Clone size appears in some rows only: once, few, many, or a class for an expanded clone.

CDR3aa	CDR3nt	d_gene	abundance	j_gene	v_gene
CASSFGGVSGEKLFF	TGCGCCAGCAGCTTCGGCGGGGTATCAGGTGAAAAACTGTTTTTT	NA	NA	TRBJ1-4	TRBV5-1
CASSYSRDRPYEQYF	TGTGCCAGCAGTTACTCTCGGGACAGGCCTTACGAGCAGTACTTC	TRBD1	NA	TRBJ2-7	TRBV6-5
CASSPYGNTGELFF	TGTGCCAGTAGTCCATACGGGAACACCGGGGAGCTGTTTTTT	NA	NA	TRBJ2-2	TRBV19
CASRVTGGDQPQHF	TGTGCCAGCAGGGTGACAGGGGGCGATCAGCCCCAGCATTTT	TRBD1	NA	TRBJ1-5	TRBV7-2
CATSPTTFGTEAFF	TGTGCCACCAGCCCTACCACTTTTGGCACTGAAGCTTTCTTT	NA	NA	TRBJ1-1	TRBV15
CASSGYSVYEQYF	TGTGCCAGCTCAGGGTACAGTGTTTACGAGCAGTACTTC	NA	NA	TRBJ2-7	TRBV18
CASSEAPGVTDTQYF	TGTGCCAGCAGTGAAGCTCCCGGAGTCACAGATACGCAGTATTTT	NA	NA	TRBJ2-3	TRBV2
CASSHLGGGGADNEQFF	TGCGCCAGCAGCCACTTGGGCGGCGGGGGGGCCGATAATGAGCAGTTCTTC	TRBD2	NA	TRBJ2-1	TRBV4-1
CARSSPRLAGRTDTQYF	TGTGCCAGAAGCTCCCCCCGACTAGCGGGGCGCACAGATACGCAGTATTTT	NA	NA	TRBJ2-3	TRBV7-5
CASSTRQGLSSPLHF	TGTGCCAGCAGCACACGACAGGGGTTATCCTCACCCCTCCACTTT	TRBD1	once	TRBJ1-6	TRBV11-2
CASSLQGAATEAFF	TGTGCCAGCAGTTTACAGGGGGCGGCCACTGAAGCTTTCTTT	TRBD1	NA	TRBJ1-1	TRBV6-5
CAWGGGSYEQYF	TGTGCCTGGGGCGGGGGGTCCTACGAGCAGTACTTC	TRBD2	NA	TRBJ2-7	TRBV30
CASSAGTTSSSYNEQFF	TGTGCCAGCAGCGCCGGAACGACATCGAGCTCCTACAATGAGCAGTTCTTC	NA	NA	TRBJ2-1	TRBV9
CASSTYTGSSYEQYF	TGTGCCAGCAGCACGTACACCGGGAGCTCCTACGAGCAGTACTTC	NA	NA	TRBJ2-7	TRBV11-2
CASSLGDGTSETQYF	TGCGCCAGCAGCTTGGGGGACGGGACTAGTGAGACCCAGTACTTC	TRBD2	NA	TRBJ2-5	TRBV5-1
CASAIGGGSRLTYEQYF	TGTGCCAGCGCCATAGGAGGTGGGTCTCGATTAACCTACGAGCAGTACTTC	NA	NA	TRBJ2-7	TRBV5-4
CAIGQGDGMGYTF	TGTGCCATCGGGCAGGGCGACGGTATGGGCTACACCTTC	NA	few	TRBJ1-2	TRBV10-3
CASSSDRGLEQYF	TGTGCCAGCAGTTCCGACAGGGGGCTTGAGCAGTACTTC	TRBD1	NA	TRBJ2-7	TRBV6-5
CASSPPGSLNQPQHF	TGTGCCAGCTCACCACCGGGGAGCCTCAATCAGCCCCAGCATTTT	NA	NA	TRBJ1-5	TRBV18
CASSPWGQGLNTEAFF	TGTGCCAGCAGCCCATGGGGGCAGGGGCTGAACACTGAAGCTTTCTTT	NA	NA	TRBJ1-1	TRBV9
CAITPGTPGDGYTF	TGTGCCATCACCCCCGGGACCCCAGGGGATGGCTACACCTTC	NA	once	TRBJ1-2	TRBV10-3
CASSLMGGGAYEQYF	TGTGCCAGCAGCTTGATGGGCGGGGGGGCCTACGAGCAGTACTTC	TRBD2	NA	TRBJ2-7	TRBV5-6
CASSDGDQETQYF	TGTGCCAGCAGTGACGGGGACCAAGAGACCCAGTACTTC	NA	NA	TRBJ2-5	TRBV27
CASSLAGGQYEQYF	TGTGCCAGCAGTTTAGCGGGGGGGCAGTACGAGCAGTACTTC	TRBD2	NA	TRBJ2-7	TRBV27
CASSPAGGSPRGYTF	TGTGCCAGCAGCCCGGCCGGGGGGTCCCCGAGGGGCTACACCTTC	NA	NA	TRBJ1-2	TRBV5-6
CASSQDSLSAYGYTF	TGTGCCAGCAGCCAGGACAGCCTATCTGCCTATGGCTACACCTTC	NA	few	TRBJ1-2	TRBV21-1
CASSLGDTAGTNEKLFF	TGTGCCAGCAGCTTAGGTGACACTGCGGGAACTAATGAAAAACTGTTTTTT	NA	NA	TRBJ1-4	TRBV11-2
CASRDRASSYNEQFF	TGCGCCAGCCGGGACAGGGCGAGCTCCTACAATGAGCAGTTCTTC	TRBD1	NA	TRBJ2-1	TRBV5-1
CAWSTSGGLYEQYF	TGTGCCTGGAGTACTAGCGGGGGGCTCTACGAGCAGTACTTC	TRBD2	NA	TRBJ2-7	TRBV30
CASSIVARGYGYTF	TGTGCCAGTAGTATAGTGGCCAGGGGATATGGCTACACCTTC	NA	NA	TRBJ1-2	TRBV19
CANLGQGEGGTEAFF	TGTGCCAACCTGGGACAGGGAGAGGGGGGCACTGAAGCTTTCTTT	TRBD1	once	TRBJ1-1	TRBV2
CASGDRGLEQYF	TGTGCCAGTGGCGACAGGGGATTAGAGCAGTACTTC	TRBD1	NA	TRBJ2-7	TRBV27
CASSLSRGGGDTQYF	TGTGCCAGCAGCTTATCGCGGGGGGGCGGAGATACGCAGTATTTT	TRBD2	NA	TRBJ2-3	TRBV11-2
CASSYSTQGGYTF	TGTGCCAGCAGTTACTCGACACAGGGGGGCTACACCTTC	TRBD1	NA	TRBJ1-2	TRBV6-5
CASSKSGQGTETQYF	TGTGCCAGCAGTAAATCCGGACAGGGAACGGAGACCCAGTACTTC	TRBD1	NA	TRBJ2-5	TRBV7-9
CASSLMYRVYEQYF	TGCGCCAGCAGCCTAATGTACAGGGTCTACGAGCAGTACTTC	NA	NA	TRBJ2-7	TRBV4-1
CATSGFDRGENEKLFF	TGTGCCACCAGCGGATTCGACAGGGGCGAGAATGAAAAACTGTTTTTT	TRBD1	once	TRBJ1-4	TRBV15
CASSSVVADTQYF	TGTGCCAGCAGCTCGGTGGTCGCAGATACGCAGTATTTT	NA	NA	TRBJ2-3	TRBV5-4
CASSYGEHNEQFF	TGTGCCAGCAGTTACGGAGAGCACAATGAGCAGTTCTTC	NA	NA	TRBJ2-1	TRBV6-5
CASSPGVRTEAFF	TGCGCCAGCAGTCCAGGGGTAAGGACTGAAGCTTTCTTT	NA	NA	TRBJ1-1	TRBV10-2
CASSPDRNYGYTF	TGTGCCAGCAGTCCTGACAGAAACTATGGCTACACCTTC	NA	NA	TRBJ1-2	TRBV7-2